This T cell receptor beta chain was profiled in a study of cytomegalovirus exposure and HLA in healthy donors. Germline assignment: CDR1 SGHDT and CDR2 YYEEEE. J lost 5 bases, V lost 3 bases, and 4 bases had no gene match. The CDR3 spans 15 residues. The PCR made use of 60 Vbeta and 13 Jbeta primers. This table comes from immunoSEQ multiplex PCR, and its TCRdb copy is limited to in-frame clones, with some not included. The data contain approximately 80,000 clones, over 60% of them singletons. This clone is termed medium-sized. The chain uses TRBV5-6 and TRBJ2-7; the match to TRBD2 covers 14 bases. The sample consisted of PBMCs. The receptor was isolated from a man aged 55-75 years in good health and CMV-seronegative. Written as DNA, the CDR3 is TGTGCCAGCAGCTACGGACTAGCGGGGGGCCACGAGCAGTACTTC. This encodes CASSYGLAGGHEQYF.